Sequencing of this TCR beta chain was carried out in a study of OX40 agonist ivuxolimab in advanced cancers. Study-level information: Patients enrolled in dose escalation were diagnosed with hepatocellular carcinoma, melanoma, renal cell or head and neck cancer. Three patients had partial responses: one hepatocellular carcinoma, two cutaneous melanoma. Study findings and constraints: Not determined was the antigen specificity of the expanded peripheral T cells.

The timepoints at which blood was sampled were baseline, cycle 4 day 1, and cycle 7 day 1. Sequencing was performed with immunoSEQ multiplex PCR; in TCRdb, only in-frame clones are kept and a portion is missing. The sample has about 26,000 clones; around nine tenths are singletons. A word on this clone: The antigen remains unidentified.

The sequencing used CD4+ or CD8+ T cells sorted from blood, collected in a trial of the OX40 agonist ivuxolimab. The receptor was derived from an adult with an advanced solid tumor such as melanoma, head and neck, liver or kidney cancer.

The CDR3, as DNA: TGTGCCAGCAGCTTAGCCGACAGTACGAACACTGAAGCTTTCTTT. Its protein product is CASSLADSTNTEAFF. The rearrangement joins TRBV7-8 to TRBJ1-1; possibly TRBD1 for D (5 bases). Germline-derived CDR1 and CDR2 are SGHVS and FQNEAQ. Trimming shortened V by 0 bases and J by 1 base, and 9 bases separated the two germline ends. This CDR3 has 15 residues. The variable domain in full, completed from reference TRBV7-8 and TRBJ1-1, reads GAGVSQSPRYKVAKRGQDVALRCDPISGHVSLFWYQQALGQGPEFLTYFQNEAQLDKSGLPSDRFFAERPEGSVSTLKIQRTQQEDSAVYLCASSLADSTNTEAFFGQGTRLTVV.